The clone carrying this TCR beta chain has at least ten counts. What it recognizes is unknown. This sample is drawn from a study of regulatory T cells in long-lasting Graves disease. Broader study findings: Accuracy may have been reduced by the small sample size. The study found TRBV28, TRBJ1-2 and TRBJ2-5 favored in persistent disease.

Described time point: newly diagnosed GD, antithyroid drugs for less than 3 months. The authors made the TCR library using RNA they extracted from PBMCs. Graves' disease diagnoses followed American Thyroid Association guidelines. The CDR3 extends over 13 amino acids. With V trimmed by 5 bases and J by 10 bases, 7 bases remained unmatched. Germline V CDR1 and CDR2: DFQATT, SNEGSKA (reference sequence). The TCR beta library used iRepertoire HTBI primers with Arm-PCR amplification of CDR3. TCRdb re-called the multiplex PCR reads through MiXCR, storing one row per CDR3 protein. The table has 550,000 to 650,000 distinct CDR3 sequences, more than 15% seen once; the top ten hold around 11%. The same data also contributed to another study, on T cells in Graves' hyperthyroidism and ophthalmopathy. Per that study: Each diagnosis was grounded in clinical symptoms, serum thyroxine and TRAb, thyroid ultrasound, and orbital computed tomography.

Sequences were derived from peripheral blood mononuclear cells (PBMCs), sampled at new diagnosis, from a patient treated with antithyroid drugs. The sequence derives from a man younger than 35 with Graves disease. J is TRBJ2-1 and V is TRBV20-1; 11 bases match TRBD2. The CDR3 is CSADLAGGVEQFF. CDR3 coding DNA: TGCAGTGCTGATCTAGCGGGAGGAGTCGAGCAGTTCTTC.